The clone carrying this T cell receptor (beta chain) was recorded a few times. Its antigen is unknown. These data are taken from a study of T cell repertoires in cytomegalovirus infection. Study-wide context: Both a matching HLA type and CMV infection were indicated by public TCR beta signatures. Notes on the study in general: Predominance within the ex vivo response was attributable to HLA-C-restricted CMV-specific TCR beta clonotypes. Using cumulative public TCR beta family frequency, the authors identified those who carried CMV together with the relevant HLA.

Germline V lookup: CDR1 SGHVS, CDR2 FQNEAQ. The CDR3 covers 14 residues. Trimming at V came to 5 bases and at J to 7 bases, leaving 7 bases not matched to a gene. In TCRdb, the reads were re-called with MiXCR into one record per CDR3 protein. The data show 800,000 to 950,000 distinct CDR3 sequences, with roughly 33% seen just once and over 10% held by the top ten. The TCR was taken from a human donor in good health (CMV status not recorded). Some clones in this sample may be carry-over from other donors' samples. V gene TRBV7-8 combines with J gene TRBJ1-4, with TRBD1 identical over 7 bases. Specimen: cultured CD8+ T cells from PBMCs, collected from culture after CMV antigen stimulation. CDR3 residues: CASSPRDSGEKLFF. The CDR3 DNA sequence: TGTGCCAGCAGCCCCCGGGACAGCGGTGAAAAACTGTTTTTT.